This T cell receptor beta chain stems from a study of cytomegalovirus exposure and HLA in healthy donors. The sample holds a few counts of this clone. The target antigen is unknown. The CDR3 loop spans 15 amino acids. Germline CDR1 WSHSY, CDR2 SAAADI. The trim removed 9 bases at V and 4 bases at J, leaving 10 bases unmatched. Study-level points and caveats: Later analysis found that TCR beta chains associated with HLA were more clonally expanded than other, equally common chains.

Primers for the PCR totalled 60 Vbeta and 13 Jbeta. This table comes from immunoSEQ multiplex PCR, and its TCRdb copy is limited to in-frame clones, with some not included. In the table there are about 200,000 clones, roughly 80% of which are singletons. The gene calls are TRBV10-2 and TRBJ2-4; 9 nucleotides agree with TRBD1. The clonotype comes from a woman aged 40 to 50 in good health and CMV-seronegative. Specimen: PBMCs. CDR3 nucleotides: TGCGCCAGTGGGGACAGGGCCACGACAAAAAACATTCAGTACTTC. As protein: CASGDRATTKNIQYF.